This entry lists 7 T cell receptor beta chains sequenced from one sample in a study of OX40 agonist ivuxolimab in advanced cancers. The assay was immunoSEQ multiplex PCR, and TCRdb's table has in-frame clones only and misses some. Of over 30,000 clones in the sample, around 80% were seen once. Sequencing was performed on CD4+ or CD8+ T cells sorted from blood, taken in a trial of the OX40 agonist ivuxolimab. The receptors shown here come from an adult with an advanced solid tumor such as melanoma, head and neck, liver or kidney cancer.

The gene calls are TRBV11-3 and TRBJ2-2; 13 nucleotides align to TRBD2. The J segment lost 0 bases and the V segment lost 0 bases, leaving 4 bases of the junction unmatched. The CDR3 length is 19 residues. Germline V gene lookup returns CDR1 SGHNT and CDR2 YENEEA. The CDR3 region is CASSLDRLAGGTNTGELFF. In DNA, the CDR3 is TGTGCCAGCAGCTTAGATCGACTAGCGGGGGGCACGAACACCGGGGAGCTGTTTTTT. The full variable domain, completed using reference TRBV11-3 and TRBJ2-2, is EAGVVQSPRYKIIEKKQPVAFWCNPISGHNTLYWYLQNLGQGPELLIRYENEEAVDDSQLPKDRFSAERLKGVDSTLKIQPAELGDSAVYLCASSLDRLAGGTNTGELFFGEGSRLTVL.

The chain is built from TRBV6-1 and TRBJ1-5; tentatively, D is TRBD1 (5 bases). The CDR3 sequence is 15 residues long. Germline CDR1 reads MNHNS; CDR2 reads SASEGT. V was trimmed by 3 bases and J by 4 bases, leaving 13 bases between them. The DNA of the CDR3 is TGTGCCAGCAGTGAGTTCGACAGATTTAATCAGCCCCAGCATTTT. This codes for CASSEFDRFNQPQHF.

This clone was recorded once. The CDR3 coding sequence is TGTGCCAGCAGCCAGGACCAGGGGCTCACTGGGGCCAACGTCCTGACTTTC. It encodes CASSQDQGLTGANVLTF. The rearrangement joins TRBV7-9 to TRBJ2-6, with D perhaps matching TRBD1 (6 bases). CDR1 and CDR2 from the germline V gene are SEHNR and FQNEAQ (reference sequence). V was trimmed by 5 bases and J by 2 bases, leaving 16 bases between them. CDR3 length: 17 residues.

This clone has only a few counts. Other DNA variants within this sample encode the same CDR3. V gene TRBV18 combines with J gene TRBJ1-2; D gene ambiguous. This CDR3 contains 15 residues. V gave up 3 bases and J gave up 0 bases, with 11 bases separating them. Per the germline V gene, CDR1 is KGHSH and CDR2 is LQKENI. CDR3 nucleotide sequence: TGTGCCAGCTCACCTCGACCTCCACCTAACTATGGCTACACCTTC. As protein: CASSPRPPPNYGYTF.

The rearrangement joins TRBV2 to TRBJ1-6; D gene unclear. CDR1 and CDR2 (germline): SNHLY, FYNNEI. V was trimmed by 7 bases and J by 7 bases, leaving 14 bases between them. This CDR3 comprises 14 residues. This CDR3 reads CASNLSQKNSPLHF. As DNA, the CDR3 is TGTGCCAGCAACCTTTCCCAAAAAAATTCACCCCTCCACTTT.

This chain's CDR3 is CASSQGERVTSYNEQFF. The CDR3 DNA sequence: TGCGCCAGCAGCCAAGGGGAGCGGGTGACTTCCTACAATGAGCAGTTCTTC. The V gene is TRBV4-1, the J gene TRBJ2-1, with TRBD2 as a possible D gene (6 bases). CDR3 length equals 17 residues. The V and J ends lost 1 base and 1 base respectively, with 14 bases between them. Germline CDR1 and CDR2: MGHRA and YSYEKL.

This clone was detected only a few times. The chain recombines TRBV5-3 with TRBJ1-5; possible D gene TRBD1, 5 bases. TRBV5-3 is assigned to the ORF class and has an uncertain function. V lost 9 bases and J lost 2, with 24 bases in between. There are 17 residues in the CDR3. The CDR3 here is CANLLQGLSHRNQPQHF. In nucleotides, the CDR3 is TGTGCCAACCTTCTTCAGGGTTTGTCCCATCGCAATCAGCCCCAGCATTTT.